The rows below give T cell receptor beta chains drawn from one sample of a study of control samples from healthy donors and cancer patients. Assay: immunoSEQ multiplex PCR; the TCRdb copy retains only in-frame clones and omits some. The sample includes around 7,000 clones, roughly 85% of them seen just once. Sequencing was done on a sample of PBMCs. Every receptor here comes from a man aged 65 to 79 with lung cancer. Both conserved end residues are part of each CDR3. The D gene is left open where the match is weak.

D: TRBD2
V: TRBV9
CDR3: CASRSGRASDTQYF

D: -
V: TRBV3-1/TRBV3-2
CDR3: CASSQVVGGEGGYEQYF

D: TRBD1
V: TRBV18
CDR3: CASSPTSGTGDPYEQYF

D: TRBD2
V: TRBV18
CDR3: CASSPGTSGNNEQFF

D: -
V: TRBV29-1
CDR3: CSVGIMDGPHVLTF

D: -
V: TRBV30
CDR3: CAWSDSETQYF

D: -
V: TRBV9
CDR3: CASSPSSARGNEQFF

D: -
V: TRBV7-2
CDR3: CASSLARRGDYEQYF

D: -
V: TRBV6-5
CDR3: CASSYRGRGNGYTF

D: TRBD1
V: TRBV28
CDR3: CASTPGQGSKNIQYF

D: -
V: TRBV28
CDR3: CASSSPALGLSEQYF

D: -
V: TRBV30
CDR3: CAWSAGRASSGNTIYF

D: -
V: TRBV7-9
CDR3: CASSTDRSYFYEQYF

D: -
V: TRBV11-3
CDR3: CASSLDRLGEQYF

D: -
V: TRBV20-1
CDR3: CRGYRDPQAFF

D: -
V: TRBV9
CDR3: CASSVGVGETQYF